Listed below are T cell receptor beta chains from one sample, sequenced in a study of siplizumab effects on memory and regulatory T cells. Clones were read by immunoSEQ multiplex PCR, and TCRdb kept only the in-frame ones, dropping some. The sample carries roughly 92,000 clones, 90% to 95% recorded once. Sequenced input: non-Treg CD4+ T cells sorted from blood. These receptors were taken from a human donor in good health. Each CDR3 is given with its conserved first and last residue. The D gene is left open where the match is weak. A clone size is listed for some rows: how often the clone was seen (once, few, many), or a class if it is expanded.

CDR3 DNA: TGTGCCAGCAGCAAGGGTCGTGAGACCCAGTACTTC; CDR3 protein: CASSKGRETQYF; J gene: TRBJ2-5; V gene: TRBV14; clone size: once; D gene: .
CDR3 DNA: TGCGCCAGCAGCTTGGTTGGGCGGGGGACACAAGAGACCCAGTACTTC; CDR3 protein: CASSLVGRGTQETQYF; J gene: TRBJ2-5; V gene: TRBV5-1; clone size: .; D gene: .
CDR3 DNA: TGTGCCAGCAGCCTCGGGTCCTTT; CDR3 protein: CASSLGSF; J gene: TRBJ1-1; V gene: TRBV11-2; clone size: .; D gene: .
CDR3 DNA: TGTGCCAGCAGCTTTCCTCCAGGGACAGGGGGATACACAGATACGCAGTATTTT; CDR3 protein: CASSFPPGTGGYTDTQYF; J gene: TRBJ2-3; V gene: TRBV7-2; clone size: once; D gene: TRBD1
CDR3 DNA: TGTGCCAGCTCACCATCGGGGGTTTACGAGCAGTACTTC; CDR3 protein: CASSPSGVYEQYF; J gene: TRBJ2-7; V gene: TRBV18; clone size: .; D gene: .
CDR3 DNA: TGTGCCAGCAGTGATGTATGGGTCGAGCAGTACTTC; CDR3 protein: CASSDVWVEQYF; J gene: TRBJ2-7; V gene: TRBV25-1; clone size: .; D gene: .
CDR3 DNA: TGCGCCAGCAGCTCCTGGGACAGGGGAAGTTACGAGCAGTACTTC; CDR3 protein: CASSSWDRGSYEQYF; J gene: TRBJ2-7; V gene: TRBV5-1; clone size: .; D gene: TRBD1
CDR3 DNA: TGTGCCAGCAGTGGGCAGGGGCATGGCACAGATACGCAGTATTTT; CDR3 protein: CASSGQGHGTDTQYF; J gene: TRBJ2-3; V gene: TRBV2; clone size: .; D gene: .
CDR3 DNA: TGTGCCAGCAGCCTTGGACTAGCGGGTAGCTCCTACGAGCAGTACTTC; CDR3 protein: CASSLGLAGSSYEQYF; J gene: TRBJ2-7; V gene: TRBV11-2; clone size: .; D gene: TRBD2
CDR3 DNA: TGTGCCAGCAGTGAAGGACAGGGCGGCAATCAGCCCCAGCATTTT; CDR3 protein: CASSEGQGGNQPQHF; J gene: TRBJ1-5; V gene: TRBV2; clone size: .; D gene: TRBD1
CDR3 DNA: TGCGCCAGCAGCCGGCCTATAGCGGCGACAGGAGCTAGCACAGATACGCAGTATTTT; CDR3 protein: CASSRPIAATGASTDTQYF; J gene: TRBJ2-3; V gene: TRBV4-1; clone size: once; D gene: .
CDR3 DNA: TGTGCCAGCAGCCAAGATCTTCCAGGGGTTTCACCCCTCCACTTT; CDR3 protein: CASSQDLPGVSPLHF; J gene: TRBJ1-6; V gene: TRBV14; clone size: .; D gene: .
CDR3 DNA: TGTGCCACCAGCAGAGCAGGGGTTAGCACAGATACGCAGTATTTT; CDR3 protein: CATSRAGVSTDTQYF; J gene: TRBJ2-3; V gene: TRBV15; clone size: .; D gene: .
CDR3 DNA: TGTGCCAGCAGCTTAGGCAGGCCCCTGAACACTGAAGCTTTCTTT; CDR3 protein: CASSLGRPLNTEAFF; J gene: TRBJ1-1; V gene: TRBV5-6; clone size: .; D gene: .
CDR3 DNA: TGTGCCAGCAGTGGACAGGGGGTCGGAGCTAATGAAAAACTGTTTTTT; CDR3 protein: CASSGQGVGANEKLFF; J gene: TRBJ1-4; V gene: TRBV25-1; clone size: .; D gene: TRBD1
CDR3 DNA: TGTGCCTGGAGTCGGGACGCCAATGAGCAGTTCTTC; CDR3 protein: CAWSRDANEQFF; J gene: TRBJ2-1; V gene: TRBV30; clone size: .; D gene: .
CDR3 DNA: TGTGCCAGCAGTCGGATAGGGACAGAGGACAATGAGCAGTTCTTC; CDR3 protein: CASSRIGTEDNEQFF; J gene: TRBJ2-1; V gene: TRBV2; clone size: .; D gene: TRBD1
CDR3 DNA: TGCAGTGCTAGTAGCGGGAAGCAGTTCTTC; CDR3 protein: CSASSGKQFF; J gene: TRBJ2-1; V gene: TRBV20-1; clone size: .; D gene: TRBD2
CDR3 DNA: TGTGCCAGCATGACACAGGGGGGTAATGAAAAACTGTTTTTT; CDR3 protein: CASMTQGGNEKLFF; J gene: TRBJ1-4; V gene: TRBV6-1; clone size: once; D gene: TRBD1
CDR3 DNA: TGTGCCAGTAGTACAAGACAGGGACAAGAGACCCAGTACTTC; CDR3 protein: CASSTRQGQETQYF; J gene: TRBJ2-5; V gene: TRBV19; clone size: .; D gene: TRBD1
CDR3 DNA: TGCACCAGCAGCGGGGGGACAGCGAGCTCCTACGAGCAGTACTTC; CDR3 protein: CTSSGGTASSYEQYF; J gene: TRBJ2-7; V gene: TRBV5-1; clone size: .; D gene: TRBD2
CDR3 DNA: TGTGCCAGCAGCCCTCGACTAGGAGCGTACGAGCAGTACTTC; CDR3 protein: CASSPRLGAYEQYF; J gene: TRBJ2-7; V gene: TRBV7-2; clone size: .; D gene: .
CDR3 DNA: TGCGCCAGCAGACCGGGACAGGGGTATGCAGAGACCCAGTACTTC; CDR3 protein: CASRPGQGYAETQYF; J gene: TRBJ2-5; V gene: TRBV10-2; clone size: .; D gene: TRBD1
CDR3 DNA: TGTGCCAGCAGCTTAGCGACCTACGAGCAGTACTTC; CDR3 protein: CASSLATYEQYF; J gene: TRBJ2-7; V gene: TRBV7-9; clone size: .; D gene: .
CDR3 DNA: TGCAGCGTTGCACTTCAAGAGACCCAGTACTTC; CDR3 protein: CSVALQETQYF; J gene: TRBJ2-5; V gene: TRBV29-1; clone size: .; D gene: .
CDR3 DNA: TGTGCCAGCAGTTATGAGGAGACAGCTAACACCGGGGAGCTGTTTTTT; CDR3 protein: CASSYEETANTGELFF; J gene: TRBJ2-2; V gene: TRBV6-5; clone size: .; D gene: .
CDR3 DNA: TGCGCCAGCAGCCTATCGACAGGGGGAGAGACCCAGTACTTC; CDR3 protein: CASSLSTGGETQYF; J gene: TRBJ2-5; V gene: TRBV5-1; clone size: .; D gene: TRBD1
CDR3 DNA: TGTGCCAGCAGTGTAATGCCCCAGGGGCCTAGGGAGCAGTACTTC; CDR3 protein: CASSVMPQGPREQYF; J gene: TRBJ2-7; V gene: TRBV2; clone size: .; D gene: .
CDR3 DNA: TGTGCCTGGAATAGGGGCGCGACAGATACGCAGTATTTT; CDR3 protein: CAWNRGATDTQYF; J gene: TRBJ2-3; V gene: TRBV30; clone size: once; D gene: .
CDR3 DNA: TGTGCCAGCAGTCCCCGGGACAGGGTATCCAACTATGGCTACACCTTC; CDR3 protein: CASSPRDRVSNYGYTF; J gene: TRBJ1-2; V gene: TRBV2; clone size: .; D gene: TRBD1
CDR3 DNA: TGTGCCAGCAGTCCCACCGGGACAGGGGCATTGAACACTGAAGCTTTCTTT; CDR3 protein: CASSPTGTGALNTEAFF; J gene: TRBJ1-1; V gene: TRBV7-8; clone size: .; D gene: TRBD1
CDR3 DNA: TGCGCCAGCAGCAGGCAGGGAGATGACACTGAAGCTTTCTTT; CDR3 protein: CASSRQGDDTEAFF; J gene: TRBJ1-1; V gene: TRBV5-1; clone size: few; D gene: .
CDR3 DNA: TGTGCCAGCAGCTTATCATGGACAGGGCCCTACGAGCAGTACTTC; CDR3 protein: CASSLSWTGPYEQYF; J gene: TRBJ2-7; V gene: TRBV5-5; clone size: .; D gene: TRBD1
CDR3 DNA: TGCGCCAGCAGCCAAGATCGTTGGACTGGCCCTCCCCCGTTCTTC; CDR3 protein: CASSQDRWTGPPPFF; J gene: TRBJ2-1; V gene: TRBV4-3; clone size: .; D gene: .
CDR3 DNA: TGTGCCAGCAGTTTAATAGGGGGTAGCACAGATACGCAGTATTTT; CDR3 protein: CASSLIGGSTDTQYF; J gene: TRBJ2-3; V gene: TRBV27; clone size: .; D gene: .
CDR3 DNA: TGTGCCAGCAGATTCGGGAACACTGAAGCTTTCTTT; CDR3 protein: CASRFGNTEAFF; J gene: TRBJ1-1; V gene: TRBV27; clone size: few; D gene: .